A single sample gave rise to the 14 T cell receptor beta chains below, sequenced in a study of Graves' ophthalmopathy and Graves' hyperthyroidism. TCR beta CDR3 regions were amplified from RNA transcripts. HTBI-primed RT-PCR formed the first round, and a multiplex PCR formed the second. MiXCR, run by TCRdb on the multiplex PCR reads, gives a single entry per CDR3 protein. The top ten clones hold roughly 45% of a sample with about 220,000 distinct CDR3 sequences, about 22% of them seen once. Sequenced input: peripheral blood. The receptor set was obtained from a woman aged 45-60 years with Graves' ophthalmopathy.

This clonotype showed up many times. The rearrangement joins TRBV24-1 to TRBJ2-7; TRBD1 matches 10 bases. V shed 4 bases and J 4 bases; nucleotides not matched to a gene: 6. The CDR3 extends over 15 amino acids. Germline-derived CDR1 and CDR2 are KGHDR and SFDVKD. The CDR3 region is CATSETGTGVYEQYF. The CDR3 nucleotides read TGTGCCACCAGTGAGACCGGGACAGGGGTTTACGAGCAGTACTTC.

This clonotype was detected many times. This chain uses TRBV24-1 with TRBJ1-2; weak D call: TRBD1 (5 bases). Trimming removed 2 bases from V and 0 bases from J, with 21 bases in between. The length of the CDR3 is 19 residues. Germline values: CDR1 KGHDR, CDR2 SFDVKD. In DNA, the CDR3 is TGTGCCACCAGTGATTCGGGTCGGGACCCTAAGCCCCCTAACTATGGCTACACCTTC. Amino acids: CATSDSGRDPKPPNYGYTF.

This clonotype came up many times. A much larger clone lies one base from this, so it may be a read error. CDR3 DNA: TGCGCCAGCAGTGAAGTGCCGAACACTGAAGCTTTCTTT. This gives the protein CASSEVPNTEAFF. The V call is TRBV10-2, the J call TRBJ1-1, with unresolved D. The germline CDR1 and CDR2 sequences are WSHSY and SAAADI. Trimming shortened V by 3 bases and J by 1 base, and 6 bases separated the two germline ends. CDR3 length equals 13 residues.

This clonotype has ten or more counts. This sequence joins TRBV28 and TRBJ2-7; 12 bases fit TRBD2. Trimming took 7 bases from V and 3 from J; bases not matched to a gene: 4. Germline V lookup: CDR1 MDHEN, CDR2 SYDVKM. The CDR3 contains 14 residues. In DNA form, the CDR3 reads TGTGCCAGCAAGAGGACTAGCGGGGTCTACGAGCAGTACTTC. Its protein product is CASKRTSGVYEQYF. Complete variable domain (other parts from reference TRBV28 and TRBJ2-7): DVKVTQSSRYLVKRTGEKVFLECVQDMDHENMFWYRQDPGLGLRLIYFSYDVKMKEKGDIPEGYSVSREKKERFSLILESASTNQTSMYLCASKRTSGVYEQYFGPGTRLTVT.

This clonotype has ten or more counts. V and J are TRBV7-8 and TRBJ2-7; possible D gene TRBD2, 7 bases. CDR3 size: 15 residues. The V end was cut by 1 base, the J end by 4 bases, with 14 bases between. CDR1 and CDR2 (germline): SGHVS, FQNEAQ. The CDR3 coding sequence is TGTGCCAGCAGCTTAGAGCCAGGGAGGGGGTACGAGCAGTACTTC. It codes for CASSLEPGRGYEQYF. Using reference TRBV7-8 and TRBJ2-7 for the parts outside the CDR3, the full variable domain is GAGVSQSPRYKVAKRGQDVALRCDPISGHVSLFWYQQALGQGPEFLTYFQNEAQLDKSGLPSDRFFAERPEGSVSTLKIQRTQQEDSAVYLCASSLEPGRGYEQYFGPGTRLTVT.

At least ten counts were recorded for this clonotype. The chain uses TRBV27 and TRBJ1-2; D is uncertain. This CDR3 spans 13 amino acids. Germline CDR1 reads MNHEY; CDR2 reads SMNVEV (reference sequence). Trimming cost V 3 bases and J 7 bases, with 12 bases left between them. CDR3 amino acids: CASSLLGSGGYTF. CDR3 DNA: TGTGCCAGCAGTTTGCTGGGTTCTGGTGGCTACACCTTC.

The sample holds many counts of this clonotype. The chain carries TRBV16 and TRBJ1-1, with D possibly matching TRBD1 (5 bases). The CDR3 loop spans 16 amino acids. Trimming pared 4 bases from V and 5 bases from J, leaving 20 bases between. Per the germline V gene, CDR1 is KGHSY and CDR2 is FQNENV. CDR3 region: CASSPLTQGMATEAFF. The CDR3 DNA reads as TGTGCCAGCAGCCCTCTCACCCAGGGTATGGCTACTGAAGCTTTCTTT.

In this sample, this clonotype turned up many times. The chain uses TRBV29-1 and TRBJ2-5, with TRBD1 identical over 11 bases. The CDR3 sequence is 15 residues long. CDR1 is SQVTM and CDR2 is ANQGSEA in the germline V gene. The junction had 10 bases not matched to a gene; V was cut back by 6 bases and J by 4 bases. The CDR3 is CSVVLGQGVGETQYF. CDR3 in DNA: TGCAGCGTCGTCCTGGGACAGGGGGTTGGAGAGACCCAGTACTTC.

This clonotype was observed at least ten times. This chain connects TRBV7-8 to TRBJ2-5; D is perhaps TRBD2 (6 bases). The germline V gene encodes CDR1 SGHVS and CDR2 FQNEAQ. The CDR3 is 14 amino acids. With 2 bases removed from V and 2 bases from J, the gap between germline ends came to 9 bases. The CDR3 spells CASSLNAGQETQYF. Written as DNA, the CDR3 is TGTGCCAGCAGCTTAAACGCGGGGCAAGAGACCCAGTACTTC.

As DNA, the CDR3 is TGTGCCAGCGGCCAATCAGGGGGTCAAGAGACCCAGTACTTC. Translation gives CASGQSGGQETQYF. This chain uses TRBV28 with TRBJ2-5; TRBD1 matches 7 bases. V lost 8 bases, J lost 2 bases, and 8 bases stayed unmatched. The CDR3 runs to 14 residues. Per germline, CDR1 MDHEN and CDR2 SYDVKM.

This chain links TRBV24-1 with TRBJ1-5; 7 bases map to TRBD1. The CDR3 covers 15 residues. Germline-derived CDR1 and CDR2 are KGHDR and SFDVKD. Trimming took 4 bases from V and 4 from J; bases not matched to a gene: 6. The CDR3: CATSDPGTENQPQHF. The CDR3 DNA reads as TGTGCCACCAGTGACCCCGGGACAGAAAATCAGCCCCAGCATTTT.

In this sample, this clonotype turned up many times. This rearrangement joins TRBV3-1 to TRBJ2-5; the match to TRBD2 covers 12 bases. CDR3 length equals 15 residues. V lost 0 bases and J lost 13; bases outside the gene matches: 9. CDR1 and CDR2 (germline): LGHDT, YNNKEL (reference sequence). CDR3 protein: CASSQDRTSGEGLYF. The CDR3, as DNA: TGTGCCAGCAGCCAAGACCGGACTAGCGGGGAAGGTCTGTACTTC.

The sample holds many counts of this clonotype. The chain carries TRBV7-9 and TRBJ1-1, with D possibly matching TRBD1 (6 bases). V lost 4 bases and J 0 bases, leaving 12 bases between the germline ends. The CDR3 extends over 15 amino acids. CDR1 and CDR2 (germline): SEHNR, FQNEAQ (reference sequence). The CDR3 spells CASSSRQEMNTEAFF. CDR3 DNA sequence: TGTGCCAGCAGCTCACGACAGGAGATGAACACTGAAGCTTTCTTT.

This clonotype was picked up many times. In nucleotides, the CDR3 is TGCAGCACATCAGACAGTCGGTATGGCTACACCTTC. Translated: CSTSDSRYGYTF. The chain carries TRBV29-1 and TRBJ1-2, with D perhaps TRBD1 (5 bases). V gave up 8 bases and J gave up 5 bases, with 15 bases separating them. This CDR3 has 12 residues. Germline lookup yields CDR1 SQVTM and CDR2 ANQGSEA.